The 24 T cell receptor beta chains presented below share a single source sample, sequenced in a study of cytomegalovirus exposure and HLA in healthy donors (dated 2017 in TCRdb). Libraries were constructed by the immunoSEQ multiplex PCR assay. Not all clones reach the TCRdb copy of this immuneACCESS table, which keeps in-frame sequences only. Checked studies attribute under half of the gap to unresolved V genes and leave the rest unexplained. A total of 130,000 to 150,000 clones appear in this sample, approximately 91% of them only once. The ten largest clones add up to around 3.4% of the sample. The sample comprised PBMCs. These receptors all come from a woman under 30 in good health and CMV-seropositive.

The genes are TRBV2 and TRBJ1-2; 10 nucleotides line up with TRBD1. CDR3 length: 12 residues. V gave up 11 bases and J gave up 8 bases; unmatched junction bases: 8. The V gene's germline CDR1 is SNHLY and CDR2 FYNNEI. CDR3 nucleotide sequence: TGTGCCGAGGGGGGACAGGGGCGAGGCTACACCTTC. Translated: CAEGGQGRGYTF.

This clone was counted once. The J gene is TRBJ1-5, the V gene TRBV5-6; 10 bases match TRBD1. The V gene end was trimmed by 2 bases and the J gene end by 4 bases; junction bases not matched to a gene: 3. Germline CDR1 and CDR2: SGHDT and YYEEEE. The CDR3 is 15 amino acids. The chain's CDR3 is CASSFGQGVNQPQHF. CDR3 DNA sequence: TGTGCCAGCAGCTTTGGACAGGGGGTTAATCAGCCCCAGCATTTT.

This chain connects TRBV11-2 to TRBJ1-4; TRBD1 is a possible D gene (6 bases). V lost 4 bases and J 4 bases, leaving 13 bases between the germline ends. Germline V gene data show CDR1 as SGHAT and CDR2 as FQNNGV. There are 15 residues in the CDR3. The CDR3 sequence is CASSSLQGVNEKLFF. The CDR3, as DNA: TGTGCCAGCAGCTCCTTACAGGGAGTTAATGAAAAACTGTTTTTT. Supplemented by reference TRBV11-2 and TRBJ1-4, the full variable domain reads EAGVAQSPRYKIIEKRQSVAFWCNPISGHATLYWYQQILGQGPKLLIQFQNNGVVDDSQLPKDRFSAERLKGVDSTLKIQPAKLEDSAVYLCASSSLQGVNEKLFFGSGTQLSVL.

The rearrangement uses TRBV9 and TRBJ2-3; weak D call: TRBD2 (6 bases). Germline CDR1 and CDR2: SGDLS and YYNGEE. The CDR3 covers 15 residues. V lost 1 base and J lost 6, with 15 bases in between. Here the CDR3 reads CASSVTPGAEDTQYF. CDR3 coding DNA: TGTGCCAGCAGCGTAACACCGGGAGCGGAGGATACGCAGTATTTT.

The rearrangement joins TRBV5-1 to TRBJ2-1, with TRBD1 as a possible D gene (5 bases). The germline V gene encodes CDR1 SGHRS and CDR2 YFSETQ. This CDR3 comprises 14 residues. Trimming stripped 3 bases from V and 8 bases from J, with 15 bases between. The CDR3 DNA is TGCGCCAGCAGCTCAAGGACACAATCCGATGAGCAGTTCTTC. Translating it yields CASSSRTQSDEQFF.

This chain connects TRBV27 to TRBJ2-1, with 8 bases aligning to TRBD2. The CDR3 runs to 14 residues. Per germline, CDR1 MNHEY and CDR2 SMNVEV (reference sequence). With V trimmed by 5 bases and J by 4 bases, 4 bases remained unmatched. The CDR3, as DNA: TGTGCCAGCAGTACAGCGGGAGTATACAATGAGCAGTTCTTC. This translates into CASSTAGVYNEQFF.

V usage is TRBV9 and J usage is TRBJ2-7; TRBD1 agrees at 8 bases. In germline, CDR1 is SGDLS, CDR2 YYNGEE. This CDR3 spans 15 amino acids. The V and J ends lost 2 bases and 1 base, in that order; junction bases with no gene match: 5. CDR3 in DNA: TGTGCCAGCAGCGTTACCGGGACAGGATCCTACGAGCAGTACTTC. Its protein product is CASSVTGTGSYEQYF.

The genes are TRBV19 and TRBJ1-1; TRBD1 matches 7 bases. Germline V lookup: CDR1 LNHDA, CDR2 SQIVND (reference sequence). This CDR3 is 13 amino acids long. The V gene end was trimmed by 5 bases and the J gene end by 1 base; junction bases not matched to a gene: 1. The CDR3: CASSHRGNTEAFF. The CDR3 nucleotides read TGTGCCAGTAGTCACAGGGGGAACACTGAAGCTTTCTTT.

The chain links TRBV5-1 to TRBJ1-5; TRBD1 matches 8 bases. With V trimmed by 4 bases and J by 2 bases, 5 bases remained unmatched. This CDR3 is built from 15 residues. Germline V gene data show CDR1 as SGHRS and CDR2 as YFSETQ. The CDR3: CASSPSGQGNQPQHF. The DNA for the CDR3 is TGCGCCAGCAGCCCGTCGGGACAGGGCAATCAGCCCCAGCATTTT.

This sequence joins TRBV6-1 and TRBJ2-1; the match to TRBD2 covers 11 bases. The CDR3 length is 14 residues. V lost 8 bases and J lost 5; bases outside the gene matches: 5. Germline lookup yields CDR1 MNHNS and CDR2 SASEGT. CDR3 loop: CASRLTSGNNEQFF. For the CDR3, the DNA is TGTGCCAGCCGCCTGACTAGCGGGAACAATGAGCAGTTCTTC.

The chain links TRBV7-2 to TRBJ2-7, with 13 bases identical to TRBD2. This CDR3 contains 18 residues. V gave up 5 bases and J gave up 0 bases; unmatched junction bases: 10. Germline CDR1 and CDR2: SGHTA and FQGNSA. In nucleotides, the CDR3 is TGTGCCAGCAGCCCGCCGTCTGGACTAGCGGGGGTCTCCTACGAGCAGTACTTC. It yields the protein CASSPPSGLAGVSYEQYF.

The rearrangement links TRBV23-1 to TRBJ1-2; 8 bases agree with TRBD1. TRBV23-1 is classed as an ORF, of uncertain function. CDR3 size: 16 residues. V gave up 0 bases and J gave up 8 bases; unmatched junction bases: 11. This CDR3 is CASSQSGQGSSGGYTF. CDR3 bases: TGCGCCAGCAGTCAATCAGGACAGGGAAGCTCAGGAGGCTACACCTTC.

The CDR3 reads CAWTRRGGHSSNNYGYTF. The CDR3 DNA is TGTGCCTGGACCAGGAGGGGGGGCCACTCATCTAACAACTATGGCTACACCTTC. The rearrangement uses TRBV30 and TRBJ1-2; D is perhaps TRBD1 (6 bases). In germline, CDR1 is GTSNPN, CDR2 SVGIG (reference sequence). Trimming stripped 4 bases from V and 2 bases from J, with 26 bases between. The CDR3 extends over 18 amino acids.

The CDR3 nucleotides read TGTGCCAGCACCCAATTTGCCAGGAATGAGCAGTTCTTC. Translated: CASTQFARNEQFF. The V and J genes are TRBV27 and TRBJ2-1; D remains ambiguous. Trimming removed 7 bases from V and 7 bases from J, with 14 bases in between. CDR1 and CDR2 (germline): MNHEY, SMNVEV (reference sequence). The CDR3 contains 13 residues.

V gene TRBV7-4 combines with J gene TRBJ2-7; no definite D call. The germline V gene has CDR1 SGHVT and CDR2 SQSDAQ. The CDR3 has 13 residues. Deletions cut 5 bases from V and 7 bases from J, with 15 bases between. The CDR3 DNA is TGTGCCAGCAGCCCTAGATATCAAACTGAGCAGTACTTC. Translating gives CASSPRYQTEQYF. Full variable domain (missing parts from reference TRBV7-4 and TRBJ2-7): GAGVSQSPRYKVAKRGRDVALRCDSISGHVTLYWYRQTLGQGSEVLTYSQSDAQRDKSGRPSGRFSAERPERSVSTLKIQRTEQGDSAVYLCASSPRYQTEQYFGPGTRLTVT.

The chain is built from TRBV2 and TRBJ2-5; TRBD2 aligns across 10 bases. Germline V CDR1 and CDR2: SNHLY, FYNNEI. This CDR3 is built from 12 residues. Trimming at V came to 10 bases and at J to 4 bases, leaving 3 bases not matched to a gene. The CDR3 DNA follows: TGTGCCATGAGACTAGCGGGAGAGACCCAGTACTTC. It codes for CAMRLAGETQYF.

The V and J genes are TRBV28 and TRBJ2-2; 9 bases are a match to TRBD2. After removal of 7 bases from V and 4 bases from J, the junction contained 4 bases not matched to a gene. This CDR3 has 14 amino acids. Germline CDR1 and CDR2: MDHEN and SYDVKM. This CDR3 reads CASKLAGRTGELFF. For the CDR3, the DNA is TGTGCCAGCAAACTAGCGGGCCGCACCGGGGAGCTGTTTTTT.

The rearrangement links TRBV5-1 to TRBJ1-3; D gene ambiguous. Per the germline V gene, CDR1 is SGHRS and CDR2 is YFSETQ. V was pared by 0 bases and J by 0 bases, with 7 bases between. This CDR3 contains 15 residues. The CDR3, as DNA: TGCGCCAGCAGCTTGGGACTGAGCTCTGGAAACACCATATATTTT. This codes for CASSLGLSSGNTIYF.

The J gene is TRBJ1-1, the V gene TRBV4-1, with D unresolved. V dropped 2 bases and J dropped 3 bases, with 16 bases sitting between them. From germline, CDR1 is MGHRA and CDR2 YSYEKL. The CDR3 spans 16 residues. In DNA, the CDR3 is TGCGCCAGCAGCCAATTCCCACGGGAGCGGGACACTGAAGCTTTCTTT. It translates to CASSQFPRERDTEAFF.

The rearrangement links TRBV29-1 to TRBJ1-1, with a weak D call TRBD1 (5 bases). The V and J ends lost 4 bases and 4 bases respectively, with 13 bases between them. The CDR3 has 13 amino acids. Germline V gene lookup returns CDR1 SQVTM and CDR2 ANQGSEA. DNA for the CDR3: TGCAGCGTTGGGGAGGCAGGGACCACTGAAGCTTTCTTT. It specifies CSVGEAGTTEAFF.

The sample holds one count of this clone. J is TRBJ2-3 and V is TRBV5-1, with TRBD2 matching 7 bases. V shed 4 bases and J 0 bases; nucleotides not matched to a gene: 8. The CDR3 sequence is 16 residues long. CDR1 is SGHRS and CDR2 is YFSETQ in the germline V gene. Written as DNA, the CDR3 is TGCGCCAGCAGCCAAACGGGAGGAGCTAGCACAGATACGCAGTATTTT. Amino acids: CASSQTGGASTDTQYF.

This clone was counted a few times. At the DNA level, this CDR3 is encoded by other sequences in the same sample as well. This rearrangement joins TRBV11-2 to TRBJ2-1; no reliable D call. Per the germline V gene, CDR1 is SGHAT and CDR2 is FQNNGV. The CDR3 has 13 residues. Trimming shortened V by 1 base and J by 7 bases, and 8 bases separated the two germline ends. CDR3 sequence reads: CASSLASLNEQFF. The DNA of the CDR3 is TGTGCCAGCAGCTTAGCTTCTTTGAATGAGCAGTTCTTC.

V gene TRBV19 combines with J gene TRBJ2-2; TRBD2 matches 8 bases. The CDR3 is made up of 15 amino acids. The V gene's germline CDR1 is LNHDA and CDR2 SQIVND (reference sequence). The V segment lost 10 bases and the J segment 0 bases; nucleotides outside the gene matches: 7. CDR3 amino acids: CATTGGGSNTGELFF. The CDR3 DNA reads TGTGCCACTACGGGAGGGGGATCGAACACCGGGGAGCTGTTTTTT.

CDR3 sequence reads: CASQLRRMQSYEQYF. DNA for the CDR3: TGCGCCAGCCAACTCCGGCGGATGCAATCCTACGAGCAGTACTTC. The chain joins TRBV10-2 to TRBJ2-7; D unresolved. The CDR3 is made up of 15 amino acids. Germline-derived CDR1 and CDR2 are WSHSY and SAAADI. V gave up 8 bases and J gave up 1 base, with 18 bases separating them.